The present entry profiles one TCR beta chain with its context. The antigen is unknown. PCR involved 60 Vbeta and 13 Jbeta primers. Assay: immunoSEQ multiplex PCR; the TCRdb copy retains only in-frame clones and omits some. The sample has some 200,000 clones, about 79% seen once; the top ten hold around 2%. The data stem from a study of cytomegalovirus exposure and HLA in healthy donors. Broader study findings: Later analysis associated a missense DCLRE1C variant with TCR beta V- and J-gene trimming.

Germline CDR1 and CDR2: SQVTM and ANQGSEA. With 6 bases clipped from V and 2 bases from J, the junction kept 4 bases outside the gene matches. This CDR3 is 14 amino acids long. This TCR came from a man aged 18 to 30 in good health and CMV-seronegative. Material: PBMCs. This chain links TRBV29-1 with TRBJ2-1; TRBD1 matches at 10 bases. The CDR3 coding sequence is TGCAGCGTGGGACAGGGGCCCGCCTACAATGAGCAGTTCTTC. This codes for CSVGQGPAYNEQFF.